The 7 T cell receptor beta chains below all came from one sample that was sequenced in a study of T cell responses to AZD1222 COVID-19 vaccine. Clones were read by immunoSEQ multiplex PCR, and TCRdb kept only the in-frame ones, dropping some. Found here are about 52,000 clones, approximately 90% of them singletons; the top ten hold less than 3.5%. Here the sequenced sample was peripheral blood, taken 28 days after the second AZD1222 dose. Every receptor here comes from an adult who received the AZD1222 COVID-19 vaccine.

CDR3 DNA sequence: TGTGCCAGCAGCTTAAACTCAGCGGCCGCCGAGTACTTC. Amino acid sequence: CASSLNSAAAEYF. This chain joins TRBV5-4 and TRBJ2-5; a possible D gene is TRBD2 (5 bases). CDR3 length equals 13 residues. The V gene lost 2 bases and the J gene lost 12 bases, with 17 bases spanning the gap. Looked up from germline, CDR1 is SGHNT and CDR2 is YYREEE (reference sequence).

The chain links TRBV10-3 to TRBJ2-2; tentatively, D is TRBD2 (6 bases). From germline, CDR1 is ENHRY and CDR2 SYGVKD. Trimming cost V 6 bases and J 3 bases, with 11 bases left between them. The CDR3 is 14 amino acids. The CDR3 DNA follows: TGTGCCATCAGGGGGGGAGTAGACACCGGGGAGCTGTTTTTT. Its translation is CAIRGGVDTGELFF.

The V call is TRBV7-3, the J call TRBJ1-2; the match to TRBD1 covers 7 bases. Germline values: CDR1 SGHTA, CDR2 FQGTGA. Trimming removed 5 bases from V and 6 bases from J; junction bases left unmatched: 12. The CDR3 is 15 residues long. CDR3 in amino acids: CASSPPGQFRDGYTF. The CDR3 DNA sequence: TGTGCCAGCAGCCCCCCGGGACAGTTTCGGGATGGCTACACCTTC.

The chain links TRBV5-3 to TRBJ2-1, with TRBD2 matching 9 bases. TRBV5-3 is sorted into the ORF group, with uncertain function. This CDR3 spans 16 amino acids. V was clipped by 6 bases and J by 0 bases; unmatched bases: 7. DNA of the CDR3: TGTGCCAGAACCGATAGCGGGAGTCGCTCCTACAATGAGCAGTTCTTC. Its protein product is CARTDSGSRSYNEQFF.

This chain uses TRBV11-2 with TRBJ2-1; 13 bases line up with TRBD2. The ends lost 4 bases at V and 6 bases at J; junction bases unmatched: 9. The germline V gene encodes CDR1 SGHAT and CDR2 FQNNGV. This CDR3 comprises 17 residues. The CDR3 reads CASSSRGLAGALNEQFF. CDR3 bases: TGTGCCAGCAGCTCTCGCGGACTAGCGGGGGCTCTCAATGAGCAGTTCTTC.

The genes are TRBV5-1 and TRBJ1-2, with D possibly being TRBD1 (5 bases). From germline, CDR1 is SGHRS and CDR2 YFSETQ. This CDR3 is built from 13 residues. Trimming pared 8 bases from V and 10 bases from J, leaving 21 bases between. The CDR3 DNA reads TGCGCCAGTCGCATGGACGAATGGGGCTTCTACACCTTC. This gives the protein CASRMDEWGFYTF.

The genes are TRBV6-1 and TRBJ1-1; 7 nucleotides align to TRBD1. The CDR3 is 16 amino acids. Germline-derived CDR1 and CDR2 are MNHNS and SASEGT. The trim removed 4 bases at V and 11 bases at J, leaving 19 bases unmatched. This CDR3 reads CASSAQWLGQATMAFF. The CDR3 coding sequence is TGTGCCAGCAGTGCCCAGTGGCTTGGACAGGCTACCATGGCTTTCTTT.